The clone carrying this TCR beta chain was recorded a few times. Its antigen is still unknown. This record belongs to a study of blood T cells in healthy people across ages. Study-wide results and caveats: A strong correlation was seen between TCR beta diversity and naive T cell percentage.

A J-beta primer mix and a sample-barcoded 5' primer were used in a second PCR of roughly 6 to 11 cycles. TCRdb re-called the 5' RACE reads through MiXCR, storing one row per CDR3 protein. The sample lists 650,000 to 1,000,000 distinct CDR3 sequences; under 40% were seen once. The V end was cut by 7 bases, the J end by 0 bases, with 15 bases between. The CDR3 runs 16 residues. Germline V gene data show CDR1 as SNHLY and CDR2 as FYNNEI. Sequencing was performed on blood. The TCR comes from a man in his late teens or twenties in good health. The chain has TRBV2 and TRBJ2-2, with TRBD2 as a possible D gene (6 bases). In DNA, the CDR3 is TGTGCCAGCACCCAACGCGGGGCAGCGAACACCGGGGAGCTGTTTTTT. Translated, it gives CASTQRGAANTGELFF.